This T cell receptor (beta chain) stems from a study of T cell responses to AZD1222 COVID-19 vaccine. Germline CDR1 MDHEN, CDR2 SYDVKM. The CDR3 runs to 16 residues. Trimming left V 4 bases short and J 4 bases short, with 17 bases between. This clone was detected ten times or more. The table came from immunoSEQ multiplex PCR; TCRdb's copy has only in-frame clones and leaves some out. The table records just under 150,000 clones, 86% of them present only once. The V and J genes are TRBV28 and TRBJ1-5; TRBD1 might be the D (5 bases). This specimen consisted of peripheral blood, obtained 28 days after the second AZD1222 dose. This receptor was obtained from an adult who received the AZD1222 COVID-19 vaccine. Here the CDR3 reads CASSSSPTGANQPQHF. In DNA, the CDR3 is TGTGCCAGCAGTTCGAGCCCTACAGGAGCTAATCAGCCCCAGCATTTT.